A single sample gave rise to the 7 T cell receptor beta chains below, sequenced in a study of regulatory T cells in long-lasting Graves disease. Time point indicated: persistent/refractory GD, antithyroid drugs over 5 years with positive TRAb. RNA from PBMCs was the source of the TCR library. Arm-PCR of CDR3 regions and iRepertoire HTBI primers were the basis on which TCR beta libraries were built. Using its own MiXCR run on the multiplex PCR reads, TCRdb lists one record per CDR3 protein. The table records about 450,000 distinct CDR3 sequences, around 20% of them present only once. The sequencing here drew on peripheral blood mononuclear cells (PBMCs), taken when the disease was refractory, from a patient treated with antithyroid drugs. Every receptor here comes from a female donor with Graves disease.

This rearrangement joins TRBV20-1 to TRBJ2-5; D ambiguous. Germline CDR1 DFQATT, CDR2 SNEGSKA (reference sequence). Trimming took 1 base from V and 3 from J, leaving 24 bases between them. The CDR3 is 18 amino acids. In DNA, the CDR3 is TGCAGTGCTAGAGTACCCCGGGCGATACCCAGTTGGAAAGAGACCCAGTACTTC. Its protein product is CSARVPRAIPSWKETQYF.

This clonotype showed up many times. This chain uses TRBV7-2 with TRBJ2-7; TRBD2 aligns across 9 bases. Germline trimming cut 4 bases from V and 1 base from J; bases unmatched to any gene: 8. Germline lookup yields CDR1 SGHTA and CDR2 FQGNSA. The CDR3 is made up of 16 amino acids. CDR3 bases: TGTGCCAGCAGCTCGGAAAGCGGGAGGATATCCTACGAGCAGTACTTC. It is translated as CASSSESGRISYEQYF.

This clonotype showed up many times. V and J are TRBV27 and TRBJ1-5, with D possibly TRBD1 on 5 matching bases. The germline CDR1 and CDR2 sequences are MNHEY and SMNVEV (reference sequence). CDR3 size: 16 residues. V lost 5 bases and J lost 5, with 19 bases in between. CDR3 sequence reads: CASSIRRGGPDQPQHF. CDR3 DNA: TGTGCCAGCAGTATACGGCGGGGCGGGCCGGATCAGCCCCAGCATTTT.

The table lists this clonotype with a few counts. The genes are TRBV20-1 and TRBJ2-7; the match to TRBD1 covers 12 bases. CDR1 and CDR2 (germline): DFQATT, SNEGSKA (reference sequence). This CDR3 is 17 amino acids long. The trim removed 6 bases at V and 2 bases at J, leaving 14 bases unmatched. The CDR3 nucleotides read TGCAGTGCAGCCGGGACAGGGGGCGTTTTATATCCCTACGAGCAGTACTTC. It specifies CSAAGTGGVLYPYEQYF.

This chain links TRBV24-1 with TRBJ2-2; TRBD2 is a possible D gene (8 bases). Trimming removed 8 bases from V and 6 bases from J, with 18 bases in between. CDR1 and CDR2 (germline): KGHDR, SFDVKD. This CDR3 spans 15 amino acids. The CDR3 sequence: CATKGAGGSPGELFF. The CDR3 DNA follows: TGTGCCACCAAGGGGGCGGGAGGCTCCCCCGGGGAGCTGTTTTTT.

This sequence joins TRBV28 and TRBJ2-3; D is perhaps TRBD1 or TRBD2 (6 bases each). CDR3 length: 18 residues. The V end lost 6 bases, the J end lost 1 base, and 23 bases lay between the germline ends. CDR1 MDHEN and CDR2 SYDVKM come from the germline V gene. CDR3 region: CASSRIPGGVFGTDTQYF. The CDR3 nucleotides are TGTGCCAGCAGCCGTATTCCCGGGGGCGTTTTTGGCACAGATACGCAGTATTTT.

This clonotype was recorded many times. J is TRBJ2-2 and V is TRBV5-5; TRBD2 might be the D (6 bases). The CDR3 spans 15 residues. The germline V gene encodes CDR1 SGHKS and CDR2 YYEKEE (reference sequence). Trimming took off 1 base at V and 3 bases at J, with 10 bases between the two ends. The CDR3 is CASSLKEGYTGELFF. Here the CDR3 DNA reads TGTGCCAGCAGCTTGAAGGAGGGATACACCGGGGAGCTGTTTTTT.